This T cell receptor beta chain was identified during a study of PD-L1 blockade in urothelial cancer. For the study at large: Patients had undergone 0 to 3 prior chemotherapy regimens. Blood analysis occurred 3 weeks (second dose) and 6 weeks after treatment start. When blood samples were assessed, the median T cell count was about 140,000.

The cohort comprised individuals with locally advanced or metastatic urothelial carcinoma. The CDR3 extends over 11 amino acids. Trimming took off 6 bases at V and 4 bases at J, with 7 bases between the two ends. The germline CDR1 and CDR2 sequences are SGHTS and YDEGEE. The repertoire was sequenced with immunoSEQ multiplex PCR; TCRdb's copy has only in-frame clones and lacks some. The sample lists roughly 41,000 clones; 82% were seen once. The chain joins TRBV5-8 to TRBJ1-1; no definite D call. The TCR sequence derives from a man aged 55 to 70 with urothelial cancer. The sequencing here drew on PBMCs, taken around atezolizumab (anti-PD-L1) treatment. Here the CDR3 DNA reads TGTGCCAGCACTCAGTTCACTGAAGCTTTCTTT. Amino acids: CASTQFTEAFF.